Sequencing of this T cell receptor beta chain was carried out in a study of blood T cell repertoires in COVID-19. Generated by immunoSEQ multiplex PCR, the TCRdb table keeps only in-frame clones and is missing some. This sample has about 210,000 clones, with around four fifths found just once. The ends lost 4 bases at V and 5 bases at J; junction bases unmatched: 4. CDR3 size: 15 residues. Germline V gives CDR1 WNHNN, CDR2 SYGVQD (reference sequence). Patients at the Seattle site were enrolled during active infection and followed longitudinally. The sequenced sample consisted of peripheral blood. The chain links TRBV10-1 to TRBJ2-2; 10 bases match TRBD1. The source is a man aged 55 to 70 with COVID-19, enrolled during active disease. DNA of the CDR3: TGCGCCAGCAGTGGCGGGACAGGGGAAACCGGGGAGCTGTTTTTT. This gives the protein CASSGGTGETGELFF.